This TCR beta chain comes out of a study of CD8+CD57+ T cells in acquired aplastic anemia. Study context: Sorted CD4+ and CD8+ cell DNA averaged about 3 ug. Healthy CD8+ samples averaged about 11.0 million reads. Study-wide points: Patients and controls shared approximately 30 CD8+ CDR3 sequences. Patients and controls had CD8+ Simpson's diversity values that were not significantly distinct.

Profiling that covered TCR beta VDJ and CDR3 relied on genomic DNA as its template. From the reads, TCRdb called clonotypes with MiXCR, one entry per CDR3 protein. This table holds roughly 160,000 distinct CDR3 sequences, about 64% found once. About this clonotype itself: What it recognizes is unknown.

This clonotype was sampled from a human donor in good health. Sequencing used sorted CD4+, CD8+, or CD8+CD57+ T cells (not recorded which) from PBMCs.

The CDR3 DNA reads TGTGCCAGCAGCGCGCCTCGCGGGGGAGGCACAGATACGCAGTATTTT. It specifies CASSAPRGGGTDTQYF. The V and J genes are TRBV6-1 and TRBJ2-3; 7 bases match TRBD2. The CDR3 is 16 residues long. V trimming: 6 bases; J trimming: 1 base; junction bases outside the gene matches: 10. Germline V CDR1 and CDR2: MNHNS, SASEGT.